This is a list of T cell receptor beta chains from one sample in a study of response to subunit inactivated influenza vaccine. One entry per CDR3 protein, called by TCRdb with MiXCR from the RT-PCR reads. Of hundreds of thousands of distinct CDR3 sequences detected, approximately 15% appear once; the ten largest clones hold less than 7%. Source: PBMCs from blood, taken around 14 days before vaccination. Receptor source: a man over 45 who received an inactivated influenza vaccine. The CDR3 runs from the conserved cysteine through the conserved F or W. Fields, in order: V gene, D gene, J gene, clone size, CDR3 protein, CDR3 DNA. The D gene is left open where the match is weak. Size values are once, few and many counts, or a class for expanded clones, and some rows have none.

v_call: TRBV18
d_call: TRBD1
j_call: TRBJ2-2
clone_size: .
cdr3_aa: CASSPRTRDRGNTGELFF
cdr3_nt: TGTGCCAGCTCACCACGAACCCGGGACAGGGGTAACACCGGGGAGCTGTTTTTT

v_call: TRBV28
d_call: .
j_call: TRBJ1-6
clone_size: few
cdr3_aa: CASSLGQLGSPLHF
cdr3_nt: TGTGCCAGCAGTTTAGGGCAGCTGGGCTCACCCCTCCACTTT

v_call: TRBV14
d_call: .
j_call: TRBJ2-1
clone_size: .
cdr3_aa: CASSHFGPPGIHEQFF
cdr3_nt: TGTGCCAGCAGCCATTTTGGGCCCCCAGGGATTCATGAGCAGTTCTTC

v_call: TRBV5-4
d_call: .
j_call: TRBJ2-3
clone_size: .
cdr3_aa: CASSLADLDTQYF
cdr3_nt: TGTGCCAGCAGCTTGGCGGACTTAGATACGCAGTATTTT

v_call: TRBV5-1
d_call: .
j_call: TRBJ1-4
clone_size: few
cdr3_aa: CASSRDSTNEKLFF
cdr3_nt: TGCGCCAGCAGCCGCGACTCAACTAATGAAAAACTGTTTTTT

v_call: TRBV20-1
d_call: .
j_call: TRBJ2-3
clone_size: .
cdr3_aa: CSASGGTVRDTQYF
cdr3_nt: TGCAGTGCTAGCGGAGGGACAGTCAGGGATACGCAGTATTTT

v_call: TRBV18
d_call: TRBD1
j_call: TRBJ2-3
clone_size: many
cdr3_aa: CASSPGQEYTQYF
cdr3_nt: TGTGCCAGCTCACCGGGACAGGAATATACGCAGTATTTT

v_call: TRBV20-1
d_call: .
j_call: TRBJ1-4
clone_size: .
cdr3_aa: CSARDLTNEKLFF
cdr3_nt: TGCAGTGCTAGAGATCTAACTAATGAAAAACTGTTTTTT

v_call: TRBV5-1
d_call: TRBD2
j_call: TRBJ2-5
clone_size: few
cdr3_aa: CASSLGLLAGGETQYF
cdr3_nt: TGCGCCAGCAGCTTGGGGCTGTTAGCGGGAGGAGAGACCCAGTACTTC

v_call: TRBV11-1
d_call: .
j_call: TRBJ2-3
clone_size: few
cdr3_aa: CASRQVSGTDTQYF
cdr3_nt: TGTGCCAGCAGGCAAGTGAGCGGCACAGATACGCAGTATTTT

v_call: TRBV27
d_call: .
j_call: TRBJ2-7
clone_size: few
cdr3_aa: CASRVLQGYEQYF
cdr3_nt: TGTGCCAGCAGGGTCCTACAGGGCTACGAGCAGTACTTC

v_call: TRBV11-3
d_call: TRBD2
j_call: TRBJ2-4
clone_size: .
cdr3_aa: CASSTSEGGIQYF
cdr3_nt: TGTGCCAGCAGCACTAGCGAGGGTGGCATTCAGTACTTC

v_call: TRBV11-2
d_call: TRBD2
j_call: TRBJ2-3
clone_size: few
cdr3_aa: CASSLVSGPTDTQYF
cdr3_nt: TGTGCCAGCAGCTTAGTTAGCGGGCCCACAGATACGCAGTATTTT

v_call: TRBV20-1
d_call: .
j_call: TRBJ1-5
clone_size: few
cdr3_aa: CSVPYGNQPQHF
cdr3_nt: TGCAGTGTTCCCTATGGCAATCAGCCCCAGCATTTT

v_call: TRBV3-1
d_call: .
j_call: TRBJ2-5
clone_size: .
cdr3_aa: CASSQGGSPGVTQYF
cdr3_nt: TGTGCCAGCAGCCAAGGAGGATCCCCCGGTGTGACCCAGTACTTC

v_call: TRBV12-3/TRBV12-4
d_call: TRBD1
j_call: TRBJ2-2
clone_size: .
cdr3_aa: CASIRTGGTGELFF
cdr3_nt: TGTGCCAGCATTCGGACAGGGGGTACCGGGGAGCTGTTTTTT

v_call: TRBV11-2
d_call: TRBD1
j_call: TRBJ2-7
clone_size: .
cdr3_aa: CAARSTGGSYEQYF
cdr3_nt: TGTGCCGCCAGATCGACAGGGGGTAGCTACGAGCAGTACTTC

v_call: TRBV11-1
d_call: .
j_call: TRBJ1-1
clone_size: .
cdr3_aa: CASSLRRPGTGAMNTEAFF
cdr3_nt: TGTGCCAGCAGCTTACGACGCCCTGGAACAGGAGCTATGAACACTGAAGCTTTCTTT

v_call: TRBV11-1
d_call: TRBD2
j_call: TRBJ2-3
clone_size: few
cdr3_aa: CASSSGLMTSGRRTDTQYF
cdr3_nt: TGTGCCAGCAGCTCGGGGCTTATGACTAGCGGGAGACGAACAGATACGCAGTATTTT

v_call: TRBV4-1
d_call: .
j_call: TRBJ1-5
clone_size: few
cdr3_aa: CASSPQGFGGNQPQHF
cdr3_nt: TGCGCCAGCAGCCCCCAGGGTTTTGGGGGCAATCAGCCCCAGCATTTT

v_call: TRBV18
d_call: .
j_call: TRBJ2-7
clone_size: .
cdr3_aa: CASSPEVLGQGIAEQYF
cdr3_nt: TGTGCCAGCTCACCAGAGGTGTTAGGGCAGGGGATAGCCGAGCAGTACTTC

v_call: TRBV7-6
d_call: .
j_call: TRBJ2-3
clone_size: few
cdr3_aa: CASSLAIMGADTQYF
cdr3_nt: TGTGCCAGCAGCTTAGCGATAATGGGCGCAGATACGCAGTATTTT

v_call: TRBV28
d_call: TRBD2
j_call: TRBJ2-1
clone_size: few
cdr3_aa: CASSSFKREGLSEQFF
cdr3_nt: TGTGCCAGCAGTTCCTTTAAGCGGGAGGGCCTTTCGGAGCAGTTCTTC

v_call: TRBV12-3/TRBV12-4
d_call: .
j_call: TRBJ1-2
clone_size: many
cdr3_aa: CASSFLPIGAGDYGYTF
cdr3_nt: TGTGCCAGCAGTTTTCTGCCCATTGGGGCAGGGGACTATGGCTACACCTTC

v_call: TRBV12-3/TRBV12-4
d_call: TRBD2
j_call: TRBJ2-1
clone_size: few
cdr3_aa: CASSFGGLAYNEQFF
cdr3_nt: TGTGCCAGCAGTTTCGGGGGACTAGCCTACAATGAGCAGTTCTTC

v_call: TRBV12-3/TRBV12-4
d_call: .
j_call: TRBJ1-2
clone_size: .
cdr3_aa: CASSNPGEVNYGYTF
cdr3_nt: TGTGCCAGCAGCAACCCCGGGGAAGTTAACTATGGCTACACCTTC

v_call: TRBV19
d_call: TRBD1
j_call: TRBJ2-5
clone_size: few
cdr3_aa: CASRDRGRETQYF
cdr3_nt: TGTGCCAGTAGGGACAGGGGGCGAGAGACCCAGTACTTC

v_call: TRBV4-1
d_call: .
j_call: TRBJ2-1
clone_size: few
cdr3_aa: CASSQGTYSYNEQFF
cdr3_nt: TGCGCCAGCAGCCAGGGTACTTACTCCTACAATGAGCAGTTCTTC

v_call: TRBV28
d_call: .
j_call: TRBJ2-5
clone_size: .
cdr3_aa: CASSLLSVQETQYF
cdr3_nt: TGTGCCAGCAGTTTACTGTCAGTCCAAGAGACCCAGTACTTC

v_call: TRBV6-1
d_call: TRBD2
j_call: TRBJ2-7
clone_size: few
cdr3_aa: CASSASGESSYEQYF
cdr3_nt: TGTGCCAGCAGTGCAAGCGGGGAGTCGTCCTACGAGCAGTACTTC